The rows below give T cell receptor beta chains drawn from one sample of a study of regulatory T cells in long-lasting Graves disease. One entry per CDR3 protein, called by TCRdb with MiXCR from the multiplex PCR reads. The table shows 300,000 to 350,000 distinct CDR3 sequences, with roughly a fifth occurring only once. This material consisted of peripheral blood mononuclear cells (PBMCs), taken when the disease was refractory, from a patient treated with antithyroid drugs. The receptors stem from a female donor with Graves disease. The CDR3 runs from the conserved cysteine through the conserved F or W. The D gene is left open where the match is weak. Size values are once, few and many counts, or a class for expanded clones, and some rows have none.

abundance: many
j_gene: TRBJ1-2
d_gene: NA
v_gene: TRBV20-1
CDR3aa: CSASRVEGYTF
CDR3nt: TGCAGTGCTTCTCGGGTCGAGGGCTACACCTTC

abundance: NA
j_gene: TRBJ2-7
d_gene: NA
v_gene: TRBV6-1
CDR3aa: CASSEDPGRAYEQYF
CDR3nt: TGTGCCAGCAGTGAAGATCCCGGCAGAGCCTACGAGCAGTACTTC

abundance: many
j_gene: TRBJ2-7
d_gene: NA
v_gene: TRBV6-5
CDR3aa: CASSYVLGAGYEQYF
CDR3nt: TGTGCCAGCAGTTACGTTCTGGGGGCGGGATACGAGCAGTACTTC

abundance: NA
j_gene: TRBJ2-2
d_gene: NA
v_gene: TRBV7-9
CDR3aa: CASSLGPGYTGELFF
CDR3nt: TGTGCCAGCAGCTTAGGGCCCGGCTACACCGGGGAGCTGTTTTTT

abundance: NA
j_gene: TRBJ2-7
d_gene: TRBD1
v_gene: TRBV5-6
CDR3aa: CASSPWTGGEQYF
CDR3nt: TGTGCCAGCAGCCCGTGGACAGGGGGCGAGCAGTACTTC

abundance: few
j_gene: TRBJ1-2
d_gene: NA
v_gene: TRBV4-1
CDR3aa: CASSHLPGRSVYGYTF
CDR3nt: TGCGCCAGCAGCCATTTACCGGGACGGAGTGTCTATGGCTACACCTTC

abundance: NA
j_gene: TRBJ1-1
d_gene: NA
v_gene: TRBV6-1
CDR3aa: CASTTRPGLRNTEAFF
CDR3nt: TGTGCCAGCACAACCCGTCCGGGGTTGAGGAACACTGAAGCTTTCTTT

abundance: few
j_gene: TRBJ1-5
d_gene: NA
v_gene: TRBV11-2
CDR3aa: CASSLGEDQPQHF
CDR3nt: TGTGCCAGCAGCTTAGGAGAAGATCAGCCCCAGCATTTT

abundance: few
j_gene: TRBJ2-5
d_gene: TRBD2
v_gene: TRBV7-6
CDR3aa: CASSRASGGYQETQYF
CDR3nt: TGTGCCAGCAGCCGGGCTAGCGGGGGCTACCAAGAGACCCAGTACTTC

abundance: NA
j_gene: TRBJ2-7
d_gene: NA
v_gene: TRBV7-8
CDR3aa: CASSIYLCSAASWGPYEQYF
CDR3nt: NA

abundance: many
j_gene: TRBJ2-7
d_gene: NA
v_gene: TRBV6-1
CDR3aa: CASRRTVGGEQYF
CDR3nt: TGTGCCAGCAGGCGGACAGTGGGCGGCGAGCAGTACTTC

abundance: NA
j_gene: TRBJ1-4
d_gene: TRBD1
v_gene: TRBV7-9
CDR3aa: CASSLGVGQTNEKLFF
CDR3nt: TGTGCCAGCAGCTTAGGCGTGGGACAGACAAATGAAAAACTGTTTTTT

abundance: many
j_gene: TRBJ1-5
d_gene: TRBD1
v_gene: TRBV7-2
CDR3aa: CASSLDGTGGAVRPQHF
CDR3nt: TGTGCCAGCAGCTTAGATGGGACAGGGGGCGCGGTAAGGCCCCAGCATTTT

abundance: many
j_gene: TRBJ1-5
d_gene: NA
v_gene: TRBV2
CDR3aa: CASKGGYSNQPQHF
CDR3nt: TGTGCCAGCAAGGGAGGGTATAGCAATCAGCCCCAGCATTTT

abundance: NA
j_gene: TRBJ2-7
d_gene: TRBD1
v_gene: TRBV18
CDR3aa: CASSPFGQGAGYEQYF
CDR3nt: TGTGCCAGCTCACCATTCGGGCAGGGGGCTGGGTACGAGCAGTACTTC

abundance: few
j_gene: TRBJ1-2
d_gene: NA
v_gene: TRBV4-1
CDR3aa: CASSQAPQGVSYGYTF
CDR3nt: TGCGCCAGCAGCCAAGCACCCCAGGGAGTTAGCTATGGCTACACCTTC

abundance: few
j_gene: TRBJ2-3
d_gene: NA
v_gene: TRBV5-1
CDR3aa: CASKREGSTDTQYF
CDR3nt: TGCGCCAGCAAAAGAGAAGGGAGCACAGATACGCAGTATTTT

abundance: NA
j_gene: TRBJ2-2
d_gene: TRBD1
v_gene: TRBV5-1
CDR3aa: CASSIRDRPSSGELFF
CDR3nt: TGCGCCAGCTCGATACGGGACAGGCCGTCGAGCGGGGAGCTGTTTTTT

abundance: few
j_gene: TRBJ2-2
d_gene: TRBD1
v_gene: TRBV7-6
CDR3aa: CASRRMNRGANTGELFF
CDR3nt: TGTGCCAGCAGGCGGATGAACAGGGGCGCGAACACCGGGGAGCTGTTTTTT

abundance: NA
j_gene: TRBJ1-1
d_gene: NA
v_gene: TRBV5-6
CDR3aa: CASSLALSSGRNTEAFF
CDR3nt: TGTGCCAGCAGCTTGGCCCTCTCATCGGGGAGGAACACTGAAGCTTTCTTT

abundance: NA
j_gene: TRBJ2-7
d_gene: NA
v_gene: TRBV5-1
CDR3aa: CASSLDGTGRWEQYF
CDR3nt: TGCGCCAGCAGCTTGGACGGAACAGGGCGTTGGGAGCAGTACTTC

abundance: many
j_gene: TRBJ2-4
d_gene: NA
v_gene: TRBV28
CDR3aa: CASRTVGGAKNIQYF
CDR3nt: TGTGCCAGCAGGACAGTAGGGGGGGCCAAAAACATTCAGTACTTC

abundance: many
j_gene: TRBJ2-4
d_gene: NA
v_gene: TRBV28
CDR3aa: CASSAGGQTKNIQYF
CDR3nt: TGTGCCAGCAGTGCGGGGGGACAGACCAAAAACATTCAGTACTTC

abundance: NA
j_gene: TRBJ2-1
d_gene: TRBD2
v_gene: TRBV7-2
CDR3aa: CASSLGTSGGNEQFF
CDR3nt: TGTGCCAGCAGCTTAGGGACTAGCGGGGGGAATGAGCAGTTCTTC

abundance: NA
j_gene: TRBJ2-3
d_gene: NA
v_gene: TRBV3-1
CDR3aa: CASSYLAASTDTQYF
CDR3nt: TGTGCCAGCAGCTACTTAGCGGCTAGCACAGATACGCAGTATTTT

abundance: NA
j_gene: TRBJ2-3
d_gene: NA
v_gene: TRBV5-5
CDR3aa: CASSLDGVSADTQYF
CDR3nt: TGTGCCAGCAGCTTGGATGGGGTTTCCGCAGATACGCAGTATTTT

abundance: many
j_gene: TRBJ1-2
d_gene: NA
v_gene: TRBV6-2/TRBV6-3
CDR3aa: CASSYVLGSGYTF
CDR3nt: TGTGCCAGCAGTTACGTTTTGGGCAGTGGCTACACCTTC

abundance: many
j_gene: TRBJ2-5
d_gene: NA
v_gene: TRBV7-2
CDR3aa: CASSLNVVGETQYF
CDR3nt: TGTGCCAGCAGCTTAAATGTAGTGGGTGAGACCCAGTACTTC

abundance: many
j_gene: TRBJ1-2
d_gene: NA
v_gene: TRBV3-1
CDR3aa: CASSQASRGIIGGYTF
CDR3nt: TGTGCCAGCAGCCAAGCGTCCCGGGGGATCATCGGAGGCTACACCTTC

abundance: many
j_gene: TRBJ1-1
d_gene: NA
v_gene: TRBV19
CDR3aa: CASSTRLRTEAFF
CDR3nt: TGTGCCAGTAGTACCCGCTTGCGGACTGAAGCTTTCTTT

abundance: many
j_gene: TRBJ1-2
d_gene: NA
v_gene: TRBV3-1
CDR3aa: CASRSGYYGYTF
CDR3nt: TGTGCCAGCAGGTCTGGCTACTATGGCTACACCTTC

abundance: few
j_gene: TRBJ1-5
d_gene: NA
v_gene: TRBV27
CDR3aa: CASSLSGGTRQPQHF
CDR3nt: TGTGCCAGCAGTTTATCGGGGGGGACTCGCCAGCCCCAGCATTTT

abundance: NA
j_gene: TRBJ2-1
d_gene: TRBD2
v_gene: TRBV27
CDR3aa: CASSLLREVYNEQFF
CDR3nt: TGTGCCAGCAGTTTACTGCGGGAGGTCTACAATGAGCAGTTCTTC

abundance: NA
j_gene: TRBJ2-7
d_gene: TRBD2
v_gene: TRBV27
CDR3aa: CASRIAGGPTYEQYF
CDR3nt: TGTGCCAGCAGAATAGCGGGAGGCCCCACCTACGAGCAGTACTTC

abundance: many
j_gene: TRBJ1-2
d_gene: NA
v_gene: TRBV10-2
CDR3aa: CASSETGRYGYTF
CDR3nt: TGTGCCAGCAGCGAGACAGGCCGCTATGGCTACACCTTC

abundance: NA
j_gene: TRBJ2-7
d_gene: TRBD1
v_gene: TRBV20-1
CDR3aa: CSARKGQIYEQYF
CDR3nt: TGCAGTGCTAGGAAGGGACAGATATACGAGCAGTACTTC

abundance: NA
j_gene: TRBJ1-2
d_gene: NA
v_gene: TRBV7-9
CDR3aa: CASSLMGASYGYTF
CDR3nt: TGTGCCAGCAGCTTGATGGGGGCTAGCTATGGCTACACCTTC

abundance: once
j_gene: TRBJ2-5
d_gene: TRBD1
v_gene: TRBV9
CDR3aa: CASSVGFMDRGWETQYF
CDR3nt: TGTGCCAGCAGCGTAGGGTTTATGGACAGGGGCTGGGAGACCCAGTACTTC

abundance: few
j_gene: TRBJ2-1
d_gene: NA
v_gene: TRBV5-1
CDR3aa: CASSFVAGSNEQFF
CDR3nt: TGCGCCAGCAGCTTTGTCGCAGGGTCGAATGAGCAGTTCTTC

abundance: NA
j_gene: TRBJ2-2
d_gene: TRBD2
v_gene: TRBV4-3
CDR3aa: CASSPRLAGPTGELFF
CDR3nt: TGCGCCAGCAGCCCTCGACTAGCGGGACCCACCGGGGAGCTGTTTTTT

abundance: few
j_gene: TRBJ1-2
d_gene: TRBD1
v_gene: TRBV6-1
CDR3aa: CASSNPGGGYTF
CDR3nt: TGTGCCAGCAGTAATCCAGGGGGCGGCTACACCTTC

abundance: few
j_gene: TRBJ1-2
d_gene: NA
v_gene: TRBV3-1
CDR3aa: CASSRRSNTNYGYTF
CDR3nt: TGTGCCAGCAGCCGTCGATCCAACACCAACTATGGCTACACCTTC

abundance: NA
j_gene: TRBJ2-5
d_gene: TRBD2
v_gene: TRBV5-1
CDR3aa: CASSPRKEQSGGETQYF
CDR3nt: TGCGCCAGCAGCCCAAGGAAGGAACAGTCGGGAGGAGAGACCCAGTACTTC

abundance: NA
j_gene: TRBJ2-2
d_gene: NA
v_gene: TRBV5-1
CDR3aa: CASRAAANTGELFF
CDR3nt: TGCGCCAGCAGGGCAGCTGCGAACACCGGGGAGCTGTTTTTT

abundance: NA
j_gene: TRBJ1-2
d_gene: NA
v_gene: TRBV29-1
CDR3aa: CSVDPGANYGYTF
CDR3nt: TGCAGCGTTGATCCGGGGGCGAACTATGGCTACACCTTC

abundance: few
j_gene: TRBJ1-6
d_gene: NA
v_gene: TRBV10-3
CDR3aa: CAISESRGSYNSPLHF
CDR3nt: TGTGCCATCAGTGAGTCCAGGGGCTCCTATAATTCACCCCTCCACTTT

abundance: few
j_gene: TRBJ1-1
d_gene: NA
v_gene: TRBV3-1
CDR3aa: CAGSYTENTEAFF
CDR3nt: TGTGCCGGCAGCTATACAGAAAACACTGAAGCTTTCTTT

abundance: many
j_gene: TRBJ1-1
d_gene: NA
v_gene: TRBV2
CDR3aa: CASSALKTNTEAFF
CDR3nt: TGTGCCAGCAGTGCACTTAAGACGAACACTGAAGCTTTCTTT

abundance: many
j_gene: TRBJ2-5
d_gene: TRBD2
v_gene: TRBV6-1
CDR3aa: CASRGTRVWETQYF
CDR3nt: TGTGCCAGCAGGGGGACTAGAGTGTGGGAGACCCAGTACTTC

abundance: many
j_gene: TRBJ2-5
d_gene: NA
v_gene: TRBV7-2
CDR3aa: CASSLNGGAVETQYF
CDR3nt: TGTGCCAGCAGCTTAAATGGGGGGGCGGTAGAGACCCAGTACTTC

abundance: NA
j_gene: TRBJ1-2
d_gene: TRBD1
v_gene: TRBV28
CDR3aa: CASSWDRAYGYTF
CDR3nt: TGTGCCAGCAGTTGGGACAGGGCCTATGGCTACACCTTC

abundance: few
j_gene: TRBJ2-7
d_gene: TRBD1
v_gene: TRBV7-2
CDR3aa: CASSYGDRAVAYEQYF
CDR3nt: TGTGCCAGCAGCTACGGGGACAGGGCAGTTGCGTACGAGCAGTACTTC

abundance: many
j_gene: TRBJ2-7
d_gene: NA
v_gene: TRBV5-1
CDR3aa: CASSLTGPPSEQYF
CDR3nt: TGCGCCAGCAGCTTGACTGGACCCCCTTCCGAGCAGTACTTC